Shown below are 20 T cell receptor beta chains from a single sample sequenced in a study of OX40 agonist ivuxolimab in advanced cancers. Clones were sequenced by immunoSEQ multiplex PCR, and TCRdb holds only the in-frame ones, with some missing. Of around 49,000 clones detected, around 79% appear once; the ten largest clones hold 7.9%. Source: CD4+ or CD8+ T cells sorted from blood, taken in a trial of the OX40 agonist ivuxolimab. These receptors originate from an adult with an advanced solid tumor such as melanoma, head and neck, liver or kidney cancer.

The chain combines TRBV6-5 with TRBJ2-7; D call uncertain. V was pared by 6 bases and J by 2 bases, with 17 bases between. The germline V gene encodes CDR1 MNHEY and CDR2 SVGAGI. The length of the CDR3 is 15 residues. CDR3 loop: CASSRTALVPYEQYF. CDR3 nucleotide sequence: TGTGCCAGCAGCCGGACCGCTTTAGTTCCCTACGAGCAGTACTTC.

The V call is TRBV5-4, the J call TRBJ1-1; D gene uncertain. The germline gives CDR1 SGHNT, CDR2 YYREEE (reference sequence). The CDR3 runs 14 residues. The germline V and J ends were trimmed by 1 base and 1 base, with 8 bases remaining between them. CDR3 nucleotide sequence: TGTGCCAGCAGCTTGTTGGGGAGGAACACTGAAGCTTTCTTT. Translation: CASSLLGRNTEAFF.

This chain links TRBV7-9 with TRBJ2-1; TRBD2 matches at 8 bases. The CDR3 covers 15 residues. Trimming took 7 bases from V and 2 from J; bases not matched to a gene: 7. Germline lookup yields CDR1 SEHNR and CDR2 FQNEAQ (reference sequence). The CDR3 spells CASILGRGAYNEQFF. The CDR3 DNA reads TGTGCCAGCATATTGGGGCGGGGGGCCTACAATGAGCAGTTCTTC.

This chain's CDR3 is CASSDSYSNQPQHF. CDR3 DNA sequence: TGTGCCAGCAGCGACAGTTATAGCAATCAGCCCCAGCATTTT. This chain connects TRBV6-1 to TRBJ1-5; a weak D match, TRBD1 (5 bases). Germline values: CDR1 MNHNS, CDR2 SASEGT. CDR3 length equals 14 residues. The ends were cut back, 6 bases at V and 0 bases at J, with 9 bases in the middle.

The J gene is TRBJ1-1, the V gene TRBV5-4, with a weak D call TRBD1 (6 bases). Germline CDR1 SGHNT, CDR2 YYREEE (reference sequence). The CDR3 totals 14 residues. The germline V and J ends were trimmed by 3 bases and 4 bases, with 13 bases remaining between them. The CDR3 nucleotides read TGTGCCAGCAGCTCAATGTTGGGGGCCACTGAAGCTTTCTTT. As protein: CASSSMLGATEAFF.

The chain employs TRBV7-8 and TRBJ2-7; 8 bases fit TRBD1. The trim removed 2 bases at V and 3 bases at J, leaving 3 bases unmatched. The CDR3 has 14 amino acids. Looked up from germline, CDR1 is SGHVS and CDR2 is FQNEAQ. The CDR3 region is CASSLRGQDYEQYF. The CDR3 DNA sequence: TGTGCCAGCAGCTTACGGGGACAGGACTACGAGCAGTACTTC.

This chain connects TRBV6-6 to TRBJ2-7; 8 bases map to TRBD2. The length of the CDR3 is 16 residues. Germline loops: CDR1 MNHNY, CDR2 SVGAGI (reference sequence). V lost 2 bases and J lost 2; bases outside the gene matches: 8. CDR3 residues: CASSYGRREDAYEQYF. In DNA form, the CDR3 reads TGTGCCAGCAGTTACGGGAGGCGGGAGGACGCCTACGAGCAGTACTTC.

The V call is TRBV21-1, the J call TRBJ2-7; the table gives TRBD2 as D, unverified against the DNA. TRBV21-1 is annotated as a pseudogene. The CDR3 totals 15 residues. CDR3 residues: CASSKLAGAPYEQYF. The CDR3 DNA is TGTGCCAGCAGCAAACTCGCGGGTGCGCCCTACGAGCAGTACTTC.

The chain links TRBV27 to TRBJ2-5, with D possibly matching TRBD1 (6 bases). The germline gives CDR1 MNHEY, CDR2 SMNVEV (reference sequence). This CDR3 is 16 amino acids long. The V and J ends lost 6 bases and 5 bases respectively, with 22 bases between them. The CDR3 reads CASSLGLTGVGETQYF. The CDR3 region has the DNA TGTGCCAGCAGCCTTGGCCTGACAGGCGTAGGGGAGACCCAGTACTTC.

In DNA, the CDR3 is TGTGCCAGCAGCCCTAGGGGGCTGCGCACAGATACGCAGTATTTT. Amino acids: CASSPRGLRTDTQYF. V is TRBV7-9 and J is TRBJ2-3; 7 bases match TRBD1. The CDR3 is made up of 15 amino acids. After removal of 5 bases from V and 1 base from J, the junction contained 6 bases not matched to a gene. In germline, CDR1 is SEHNR, CDR2 FQNEAQ (reference sequence).

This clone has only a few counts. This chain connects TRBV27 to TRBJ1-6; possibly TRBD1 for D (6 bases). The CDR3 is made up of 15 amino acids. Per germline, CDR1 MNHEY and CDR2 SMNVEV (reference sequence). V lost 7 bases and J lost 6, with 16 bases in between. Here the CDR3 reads CASISLLDSNSPLHF. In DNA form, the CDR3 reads TGTGCCAGCATCTCCCTGCTGGACAGTAATTCACCCCTCCACTTT.

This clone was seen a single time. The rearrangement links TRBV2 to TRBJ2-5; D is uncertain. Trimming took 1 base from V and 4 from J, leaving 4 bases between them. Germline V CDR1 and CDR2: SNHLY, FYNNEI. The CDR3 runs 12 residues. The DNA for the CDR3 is TGTGCCAGCAGTGAAGAGGTAGAGACCCAGTACTTC. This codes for CASSEEVETQYF.

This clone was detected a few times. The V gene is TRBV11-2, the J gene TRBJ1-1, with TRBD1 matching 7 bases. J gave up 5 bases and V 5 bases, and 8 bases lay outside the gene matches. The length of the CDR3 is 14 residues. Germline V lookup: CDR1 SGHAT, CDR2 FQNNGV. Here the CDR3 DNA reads TGTGCCAGCAGCATACTGACAGGGTCAACTGAAGCTTTCTTT. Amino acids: CASSILTGSTEAFF.

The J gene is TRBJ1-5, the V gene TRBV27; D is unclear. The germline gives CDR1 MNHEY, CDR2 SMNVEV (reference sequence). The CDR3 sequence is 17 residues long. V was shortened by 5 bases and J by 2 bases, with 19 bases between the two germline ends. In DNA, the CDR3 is TGTGCCAGCAGTCCGGGAGAACGAGGTCGAGGCAATCAGCCCCAGCATTTT. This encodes CASSPGERGRGNQPQHF.

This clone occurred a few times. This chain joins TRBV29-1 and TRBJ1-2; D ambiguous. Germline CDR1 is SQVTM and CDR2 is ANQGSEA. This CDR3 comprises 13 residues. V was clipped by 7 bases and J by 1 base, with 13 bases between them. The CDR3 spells CSAALGFNYGYTF. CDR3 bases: TGCAGCGCGGCGCTGGGATTTAACTATGGCTACACCTTC.

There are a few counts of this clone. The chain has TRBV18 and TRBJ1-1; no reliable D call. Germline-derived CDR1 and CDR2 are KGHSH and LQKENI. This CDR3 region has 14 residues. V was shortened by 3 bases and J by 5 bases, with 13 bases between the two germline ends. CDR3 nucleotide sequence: TGTGCCAGCTCACCTTCGGTGGAAGCGACTGAAGCTTTCTTT. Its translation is CASSPSVEATEAFF.

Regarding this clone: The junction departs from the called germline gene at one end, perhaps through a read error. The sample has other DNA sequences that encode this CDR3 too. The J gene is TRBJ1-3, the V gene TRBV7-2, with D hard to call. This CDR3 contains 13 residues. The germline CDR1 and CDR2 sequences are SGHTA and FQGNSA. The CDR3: CASRRAPGNTIYF. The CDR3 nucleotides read TGTGCCAGCAGACGTGCTCCCGGAAACACTATATATTTT.

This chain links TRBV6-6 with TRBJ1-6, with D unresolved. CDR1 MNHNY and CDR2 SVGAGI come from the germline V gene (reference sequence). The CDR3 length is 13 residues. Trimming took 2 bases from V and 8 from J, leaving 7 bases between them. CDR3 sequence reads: CASSYGQDSPLHF. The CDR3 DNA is TGTGCCAGCAGTTACGGCCAGGATTCACCCCTCCACTTT.

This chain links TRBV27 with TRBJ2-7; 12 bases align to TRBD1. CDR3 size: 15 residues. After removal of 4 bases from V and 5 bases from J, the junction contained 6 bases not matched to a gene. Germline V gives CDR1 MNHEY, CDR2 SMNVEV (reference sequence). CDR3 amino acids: CASSSTGTGGHEQYF. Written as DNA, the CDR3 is TGTGCCAGCAGTTCTACCGGGACAGGGGGCCACGAGCAGTACTTC.

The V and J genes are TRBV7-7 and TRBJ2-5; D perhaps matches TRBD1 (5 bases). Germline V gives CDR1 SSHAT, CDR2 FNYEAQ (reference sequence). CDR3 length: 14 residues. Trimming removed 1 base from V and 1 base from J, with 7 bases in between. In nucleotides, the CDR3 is TGTGCCAGCAGCTTAGGGGGCATCCAAGAGACCCAGTACTTC. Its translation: CASSLGGIQETQYF.